Sequencing of this T cell receptor (beta chain) was carried out in a study of cytomegalovirus exposure and HLA in healthy donors. Study outcomes and limitations: It was confirmed in vitro that a few of the CMV-associated chains were specific for CMV antigens. Being indistinguishable, some V segments were excluded, TRBV6-2 and TRBV6-3 among them.

Trimming left V 1 base short and J 5 bases short, with 18 bases between. The germline V gene has CDR1 SGHKS and CDR2 YYEKEE (reference sequence). This CDR3 contains 16 residues. The PCR contained 60 Vbeta and 13 Jbeta primers. Sequencing used immunoSEQ multiplex PCR; TCRdb keeps in-frame clones, though not all of them. This sample has over 120,000 clones; about 84% occur once, and the top ten carry 2.4%. For this clone: The target antigen is unknown.

The receptor's source is a woman under 30 in good health and CMV-seropositive. Sample: PBMCs. V is TRBV5-5 and J is TRBJ1-1, with D perhaps TRBD1 (6 bases). The CDR3 nucleotides read TGTGCCAGCAGCTTGACAGGGTTGGGGGGGATTACTGAAGCTTTCTTT. It specifies CASSLTGLGGITEAFF.